This record looks at one T cell receptor (beta chain) sequence and its context. The sample originates from a study of blood T cell repertoires in COVID-19. The V end was cut by 4 bases, the J end by 3 bases, with 13 bases between. Germline V lookup: CDR1 MDHEN, CDR2 SYDVKM. CDR3 size: 15 residues. TCRdb keeps only in-frame clones here, not all; method: immunoSEQ multiplex PCR. The table lists over 200,000 clones, 80% to 90% of them singletons, with 1.5% to 2% in the top ten. The rearrangement uses TRBV28 and TRBJ1-5, with D unresolved. Sequencing input: PBMCs or T cells enriched from blood (not recorded which). The receptor comes from a woman in her forties or fifties who had recovered from COVID-19. The CDR3 DNA reads as TGTGCCAGCAGTTACCCGAGCGGGAACAATCAGCCCCAGCATTTT. This translates into CASSYPSGNNQPQHF. Based on the CDR3 plus reference TRBV28 and TRBJ1-5, the full variable domain is DVKVTQSSRYLVKRTGEKVFLECVQDMDHENMFWYRQDPGLGLRLIYFSYDVKMKEKGDIPEGYSVSREKKERFSLILESASTNQTSMYLCASSYPSGNNQPQHFGDGTRLSIL.